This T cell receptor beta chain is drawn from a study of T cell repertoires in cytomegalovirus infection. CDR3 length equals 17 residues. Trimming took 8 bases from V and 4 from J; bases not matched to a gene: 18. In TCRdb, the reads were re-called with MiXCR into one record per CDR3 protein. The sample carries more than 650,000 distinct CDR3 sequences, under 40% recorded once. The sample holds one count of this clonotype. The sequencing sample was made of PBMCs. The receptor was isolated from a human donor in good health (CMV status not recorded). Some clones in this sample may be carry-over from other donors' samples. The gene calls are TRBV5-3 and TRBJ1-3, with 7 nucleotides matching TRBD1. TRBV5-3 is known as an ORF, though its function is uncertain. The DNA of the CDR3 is TGTGCCAGCAGATCAGCTACAGGGGAAAGGACCGGAAACACCATATATTTT. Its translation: CASRSATGERTGNTIYF.